The next 6 T cell receptor beta chains were all read from a single sample in a study of T-cell memory formation after mild COVID-19. Using its own MiXCR run on the 5' RACE reads, TCRdb lists one record per CDR3 protein. The profile shows roughly 510,000 distinct CDR3 sequences, 17% of them singletons. The sample taken for sequencing was PBMCs or a T cell subset sorted from them (not recorded which). These receptors all stem from an adult woman who had mild COVID-19 (a few samples of this study predate the infection). Cell type and time point are not known.

The rearrangement links TRBV7-2 to TRBJ2-2; the match to TRBD2 covers 10 bases. The CDR3 length is 18 residues. The V gene end was trimmed by 1 base and the J gene end by 4 bases; junction bases not matched to a gene: 9. Germline values: CDR1 SGHTA, CDR2 FQGNSA. CDR3 region: CASSLEPSGSYTTGELFF. The CDR3, as DNA: TGTGCCAGCAGCTTAGAACCTAGCGGGAGTTATACCACCGGGGAGCTGTTTTTT.

The J gene is TRBJ1-1, the V gene TRBV6-6; D unresolved. The CDR3 totals 15 residues. Germline CDR1 MNHNY, CDR2 SVGAGI (reference sequence). The V gene lost 4 bases and the J gene lost 0 bases, with 12 bases spanning the gap. The CDR3 sequence: CASSFGLSMNTEAFF. The CDR3 DNA reads as TGTGCCAGCAGTTTCGGACTGAGCATGAACACTGAAGCTTTCTTT.

The CDR3 reads CSVALAGAGTGELFF. CDR3 DNA: TGCAGCGTTGCCCTAGCGGGAGCAGGCACCGGGGAGCTGTTTTTT. The chain combines TRBV29-1 with TRBJ2-2, with 10 bases fitting TRBD2. The length of the CDR3 is 15 residues. Germline V gene lookup returns CDR1 SQVTM and CDR2 ANQGSEA. Trimming at V came to 4 bases and at J to 4 bases, leaving 6 bases not matched to a gene.

This chain links TRBV27 with TRBJ1-5, with 10 bases matching TRBD1. This CDR3 region has 18 residues. V lost 8 bases and J lost 1; bases outside the gene matches: 14. Germline assignment: CDR1 MNHEY and CDR2 SMNVEV (reference sequence). The CDR3 loop is CASRSSGTGVWSNQPQHF. The CDR3 DNA sequence: TGTGCCAGCCGCTCCTCCGGGACAGGGGTATGGAGCAATCAGCCCCAGCATTTT.

This clonotype came up a few times. J is TRBJ1-1 and V is TRBV7-3; D is unclear. Trimming left V 2 bases short and J 1 base short, with 5 bases between. The CDR3 spans 13 residues. Germline CDR1 is SGHTA and CDR2 is FQGTGA. The CDR3: CASSLSWNTEAFF. DNA for the CDR3: TGTGCCAGCAGCTTATCCTGGAACACTGAAGCTTTCTTT.

This clonotype was recorded at least ten times. The chain joins TRBV30 to TRBJ2-3; D is unresolved. The CDR3 sequence is 12 residues long. Trimming took 2 bases from V and 3 from J, leaving 6 bases between them. CDR1 is GTSNPN and CDR2 is SVGIG in the germline V gene (reference sequence). The CDR3 reads CAWSSGTDTQYF. In nucleotides, the CDR3 is TGTGCCTGGAGTTCAGGTACAGATACGCAGTATTTT.